The 2 T cell receptor beta chains presented below share a single source sample, sequenced in a study of blood T cell repertoires in COVID-19. TCRdb keeps only in-frame clones here, not all; method: immunoSEQ multiplex PCR. The sample contains around 290,000 clones, roughly 90% of which appear only once. The sequenced sample consisted of PBMCs or T cells enriched from blood (not recorded which). The receptors were sampled from a woman in her 30s who had recovered from COVID-19.

The V gene is TRBV7-6, the J gene TRBJ1-1; no clear D. Germline assignment: CDR1 SGHVS and CDR2 FNYEAQ. CDR3 size: 15 residues. The germline V and J ends were trimmed by 1 base and 1 base, with 10 bases remaining between them. The CDR3 DNA is TGTGCCAGCAGCTTAGGGGCAGGAACGAACACTGAAGCTTTCTTT. Its translation is CASSLGAGTNTEAFF.

The rearrangement uses TRBV6-2 or TRBV6-3 and TRBJ2-5; TRBD2 agrees at 9 bases. This CDR3 region has 15 residues. The V gene's germline CDR1 is MNHEY and CDR2 SVGEGT. The V and J ends lost 5 bases and 1 base, in that order; junction bases with no gene match: 5. The CDR3 spells CASSPISGGQETQYF. DNA of the CDR3: TGTGCCAGCAGTCCCATTAGCGGGGGCCAAGAGACCCAGTACTTC.